The 30 T cell receptor beta chains given below trace back to one sample, sequenced in a study of blood T cell repertoires in COVID-19. TCRdb's table, derived via immunoSEQ multiplex PCR, lists solely in-frame clones and lacks some. The repertoire includes 220,000 or so clones, about 94% of them detected once, and about 0.8% sits in the top ten. Material for sequencing was peripheral blood. The receptors stem from a man in his sixties with COVID-19, enrolled during active disease.

The chain uses TRBV29-1 and TRBJ2-3; 8 bases map to TRBD2. There are 15 residues in the CDR3. Germline V lookup: CDR1 SQVTM, CDR2 ANQGSEA. With 3 bases clipped from V and 2 bases from J, the junction kept 7 bases outside the gene matches. CDR3: CSVDDRAGVTDTQYF. CDR3 sequence (DNA): TGCAGCGTTGATGACCGAGCGGGAGTCACAGATACGCAGTATTTT.

The chain uses TRBV29-1 and TRBJ1-3; possibly TRBD1 for D (6 bases). V gave up 3 bases and J gave up 3 bases, with 9 bases separating them. The CDR3 contains 13 residues. Germline CDR1 SQVTM, CDR2 ANQGSEA. The CDR3: CSVDRGIGNTIYF. DNA for the CDR3: TGCAGCGTTGACAGGGGAATTGGAAACACCATATATTTT. The variable domain in full, completed from reference TRBV29-1 and TRBJ1-3, reads SAVISQKPSRDICQRGTSLTIQCQVDSQVTMMFWYRQQPGQSLTLIATANQGSEATYESGFVIDKFPISRPNLTFSTLTVSNMSPEDSSIYLCSVDRGIGNTIYFGEGSWLTVV.

The chain recombines TRBV2 with TRBJ2-2; perhaps TRBD1 as D (5 bases). Germline CDR1 is SNHLY and CDR2 is FYNNEI. The CDR3 totals 15 residues. V lost 3 bases to trimming and J lost 6 bases, with 14 bases between them. The CDR3 is CASSDRVFSSGELFF. The CDR3 nucleotides read TGTGCCAGCAGTGACAGGGTCTTTTCCTCCGGGGAGCTGTTTTTT.

The CDR3 region has the DNA TGTGCCAGTAGGGCGGGTTCTAATGAAAAACTGTTTTTT. Amino acid sequence: CASRAGSNEKLFF. The chain is built from TRBV19 and TRBJ1-4, with D hard to call. The CDR3 covers 13 residues. Trimming removed 6 bases from V and 3 bases from J, with 8 bases in between. CDR1 LNHDA and CDR2 SQIVND come from the germline V gene (reference sequence). The whole variable domain, remainder taken from reference TRBV19 and TRBJ1-4, is DGGITQSPKYLFRKEGQNVTLSCEQNLNHDAMYWYRQDPGQGLRLIYYSQIVNDFQKGDIAEGYSVSREKKESFPLTVTSAQKNPTAFYLCASRAGSNEKLFFGSGTQLSVL.

This clone was picked up one time. The chain is built from TRBV5-1 and TRBJ2-2; D is possibly TRBD2 (6 bases). Germline CDR1 is SGHRS and CDR2 is YFSETQ. The CDR3 runs to 15 residues. V gave up 0 bases and J gave up 4 bases, with 10 bases separating them. CDR3 amino acids: CASSLGRAPTGELFF. The CDR3 DNA reads TGCGCCAGCAGCTTGGGGAGGGCCCCCACCGGGGAGCTGTTTTTT.

V and J are TRBV6-1 and TRBJ2-7; unclear D gene. CDR1 and CDR2 from the germline V gene are MNHNS and SASEGT. V was trimmed by 3 bases and J by 0 bases, leaving 15 bases between them. This CDR3 has 16 amino acids. The DNA for the CDR3 is TGTGCCAGCAGTGACTACGGGTCAATTAGCTCCTACGAGCAGTACTTC. Amino acids: CASSDYGSISSYEQYF.

V and J are TRBV3-1 (or the pseudogene TRBV3-2) and TRBJ1-2; D is unclear. CDR1 and CDR2 (germline): LGHDT, YNNKEL (reference sequence). Trimming removed 0 bases at V and 4 bases at J, with 15 bases between. The CDR3 loop spans 16 amino acids. The CDR3 DNA reads TGTGCCAGCAGCCAAGACCCAGGACTCGCCGGCTATGGCTACACCTTC. It translates to CASSQDPGLAGYGYTF.

The gene calls are TRBV24-1 and TRBJ2-3; TRBD2 is a possible D gene (5 bases). V lost 3 bases, J lost 2 bases, and 14 bases lay in between. The CDR3 has 16 amino acids. Germline CDR1 is KGHDR and CDR2 is SFDVKD. CDR3: CATSDPSGGLTDTQYF. The CDR3 DNA is TGTGCCACCAGTGATCCGAGTGGCGGACTCACAGATACGCAGTATTTT.

The chain links TRBV27 to TRBJ1-2; 7 bases are a match to TRBD1. CDR3 length: 15 amino acids. Germline lookup yields CDR1 MNHEY and CDR2 SMNVEV (reference sequence). V shed 5 bases, J shed 0 bases, and the junction held 6 bases outside the gene matches. CDR3 in amino acids: CASSPRQGSNYGYTF. The CDR3 DNA follows: TGTGCCAGCAGTCCGAGACAGGGTTCTAACTATGGCTACACCTTC.

This clone was detected only once. The rearrangement uses TRBV9 and TRBJ2-7, with D maybe TRBD2 (5 bases). The CDR3 covers 14 residues. The V and J ends lost 3 bases and 7 bases respectively, with 17 bases between them. CDR1 is SGDLS and CDR2 is YYNGEE in the germline V gene. In DNA, the CDR3 is TGTGCCAGCAGCGGGAGGCTCAGCCAAGGGGAGCAGTACTTC. Translation: CASSGRLSQGEQYF.

The genes are TRBV18 and TRBJ2-7; TRBD2 agrees at 11 bases. V dropped 1 base and J dropped 5; count of bases not matched to a gene: 4. The length of the CDR3 is 15 residues. CDR1 and CDR2 from the germline V gene are KGHSH and LQKENI. Here the CDR3 reads CASSPRLAGLHEQYF. In DNA, the CDR3 is TGTGCCAGCTCACCACGACTAGCGGGGCTCCACGAGCAGTACTTC.

This clone appeared a few times. The chain employs TRBV3-1 (or the pseudogene TRBV3-2) and TRBJ2-7; 11 nucleotides match TRBD2. The V gene's germline CDR1 is LGHDT and CDR2 YNNKEL (reference sequence). Trimming removed 6 bases from V and 2 bases from J; junction bases left unmatched: 9. The CDR3 runs 16 residues. CDR3 bases: TGTGCCAGCAGACCCGAGGGGACTAGCGGAACCTACGAGCAGTACTTC. This sequence encodes CASRPEGTSGTYEQYF.

The CDR3 is CASSSAGPGNTEAFF. In nucleotides, the CDR3 is TGCGCCAGCAGCTCTGCAGGGCCTGGGAACACTGAAGCTTTCTTT. The chain joins TRBV4-1 to TRBJ1-1; a weak D match, TRBD1 (5 bases). The CDR3 runs 15 residues. CDR1 and CDR2 from the germline V gene are MGHRA and YSYEKL. Trimming stripped 5 bases from V and 1 base from J, with 14 bases between.

The chain has TRBV19 and TRBJ1-6; TRBD1 matches at 10 bases. Germline-derived CDR1 and CDR2 are LNHDA and SQIVND (reference sequence). This CDR3 is 15 amino acids long. V shed 2 bases and J 12 bases; nucleotides not matched to a gene: 7. The CDR3 sequence is CASSIRGTGVKPLHF. CDR3 sequence (DNA): TGTGCCAGTAGTATAAGAGGGACAGGGGTGAAACCCCTCCACTTT. The variable domain in full, completed from reference TRBV19 and TRBJ1-6, reads DGGITQSPKYLFRKEGQNVTLSCEQNLNHDAMYWYRQDPGQGLRLIYYSQIVNDFQKGDIAEGYSVSREKKESFPLTVTSAQKNPTAFYLCASSIRGTGVKPLHFGNGTRLTVT.

V gene TRBV5-6 combines with J gene TRBJ1-2; 7 bases are a match to TRBD1. The CDR3 runs 14 residues. Germline V gene lookup returns CDR1 SGHDT and CDR2 YYEEEE. The ends lost 3 bases at V and 4 bases at J; junction bases unmatched: 6. The CDR3 nucleotides read TGTGCCAGCAGCTCAAGGGGGCTTCCCTATGGCTACACCTTC. This gives the protein CASSSRGLPYGYTF.

The chain combines TRBV18 with TRBJ2-2; 9 nucleotides align to TRBD1. From germline, CDR1 is KGHSH and CDR2 LQKENI. With V trimmed by 1 base and J by 1 base, 1 base remained unmatched. The CDR3 has 16 amino acids. The CDR3 DNA sequence: TGTGCCAGCTCACCACGGGGACAGGGGAACACCGGGGAGCTGTTTTTT. Translated: CASSPRGQGNTGELFF.

This chain uses TRBV28 with TRBJ2-7, with a weak D call TRBD2 (5 bases). The CDR3 is 12 amino acids. V lost 6 bases, J lost 3 bases, and 9 bases lay in between. The germline gives CDR1 MDHEN, CDR2 SYDVKM. Here the CDR3 reads CASSPDFYEQYF. CDR3 sequence (DNA): TGTGCCAGCAGCCCGGACTTCTACGAGCAGTACTTC.

This chain joins TRBV28 and TRBJ1-1, with TRBD1 identical over 8 bases. Germline V lookup: CDR1 MDHEN, CDR2 SYDVKM. The V and J ends lost 10 bases and 10 bases, in that order; junction bases with no gene match: 14. This CDR3 spans 13 amino acids. CDR3 DNA: TGTGCCACCAGCACCGGGACAGGTAAAGTAGCTTTCTTT. Residues: CATSTGTGKVAFF.

This clone was seen only once. This chain uses TRBV19 with TRBJ1-1; TRBD1 matches at 9 bases. This CDR3 is built from 18 residues. V gave up 3 bases and J gave up 3 bases; unmatched junction bases: 14. Per germline, CDR1 LNHDA and CDR2 SQIVND (reference sequence). The chain's CDR3 is CASSIRRLQGAGYTEAFF. In nucleotides, the CDR3 is TGTGCCAGTAGTATTCGCCGTTTACAGGGGGCTGGGTACACTGAAGCTTTCTTT.

The chain recombines TRBV21-1 with TRBJ1-1. TRBV21-1 counts as a pseudogene. The CDR3 is 14 amino acids. The CDR3 nucleotides read TGTGCCAGCAGCAAAGACCTAGCCACCGCCGAGGCTTTCTTT. Amino acids: CASSKDLATAEAFF.

This chain connects TRBV2 to TRBJ2-7, with no clear D. CDR3 length: 12 amino acids. Germline-derived CDR1 and CDR2 are SNHLY and FYNNEI. V lost 6 bases to trimming and J lost 1 base, with 7 bases between them. In DNA, the CDR3 is TGTGCCAGCAGCCCCCCTTCCTACGAGCAGTACTTC. This gives the protein CASSPPSYEQYF. Based on the CDR3 plus reference TRBV2 and TRBJ2-7, the full variable domain is EPEVTQTPSHQVTQMGQEVILRCVPISNHLYFYWYRQILGQKVEFLVSFYNNEISEKSEIFDDQFSVERPDGSNFTLKIRSTKLEDSAMYFCASSPPSYEQYFGPGTRLTVT.

CDR3 amino acids: CASSTTGSTQYF. CDR3 in DNA: TGTGCCAGCAGTACCACAGGTTCCACGCAGTATTTT. The rearrangement joins TRBV28 to TRBJ2-3; D possibly corresponds to TRBD1 (5 bases). Germline assignment: CDR1 MDHEN and CDR2 SYDVKM. There are 12 residues in the CDR3. With 5 bases removed from V and 9 bases from J, the gap between germline ends came to 12 bases. Looking up the rest from reference TRBV28 and TRBJ2-3 gives the full variable domain: DVKVTQSSRYLVKRTGEKVFLECVQDMDHENMFWYRQDPGLGLRLIYFSYDVKMKEKGDIPEGYSVSREKKERFSLILESASTNQTSMYLCASSTTGSTQYFGPGTRLTVL.

The V gene is TRBV29-1, the J gene TRBJ1-2; unclear D gene. The germline CDR1 and CDR2 sequences are SQVTM and ANQGSEA. There are 13 residues in the CDR3. With 6 bases removed from V and 4 bases from J, the gap between germline ends came to 15 bases. The CDR3 bases are TGCAGCGTCTCTCTCGGGTTATTCTATGGCTACACCTTC. Translated: CSVSLGLFYGYTF.

J is TRBJ2-7 and V is TRBV27; 9 bases match TRBD2. Trimming took 1 base from V and 0 from J; bases not matched to a gene: 4. This CDR3 has 16 amino acids. The germline CDR1 and CDR2 sequences are MNHEY and SMNVEV (reference sequence). The chain's CDR3 is CASSLLAGETSYEQYF. As DNA, the CDR3 is TGTGCCAGCAGTTTATTAGCGGGAGAAACCTCCTACGAGCAGTACTTC.

The V call is TRBV5-4, the J call TRBJ2-2; D is perhaps TRBD2 (5 bases). V was shortened by 2 bases and J by 4 bases, with 12 bases between the two germline ends. Per the germline V gene, CDR1 is SGHNT and CDR2 is YYREEE (reference sequence). This CDR3 has 15 amino acids. The CDR3 region has the DNA TGTGCCAGCAGCTTACCTAGCTCCTCCACCGGGGAGCTGTTTTTT. Protein sequence: CASSLPSSSTGELFF.

The V gene is TRBV3-1 (or the pseudogene TRBV3-2), the J gene TRBJ1-3; 7 bases line up with TRBD1. The CDR3 sequence is 14 residues long. J lost 2 bases, V lost 8 bases, and 6 bases had no gene match. The germline gives CDR1 LGHDT, CDR2 YNNKEL (reference sequence). CDR3 DNA sequence: TGTGCCAGCTCGACAGGGCTAGCTGGAAACACCATATATTTT. Translation: CASSTGLAGNTIYF.

V is TRBV19 and J is TRBJ2-1; D call uncertain. There are 16 residues in the CDR3. V lost 0 bases, J lost 1 base, and 10 bases lay in between. Germline CDR1 LNHDA, CDR2 SQIVND (reference sequence). CDR3 nucleotides: TGTGCCAGTAGTATAGATGTGGCCAGTTCCTACAATGAGCAGTTCTTC. It specifies CASSIDVASSYNEQFF.

This chain joins TRBV30 and TRBJ2-2; D is possibly TRBD2 (5 bases). V was trimmed by 7 bases and J by 11 bases, leaving 14 bases between them. Germline CDR1 reads GTSNPN; CDR2 reads SVGIG (reference sequence). The CDR3 is 11 amino acids. The CDR3: CASTRREELFF. The CDR3 region has the DNA TGTGCCTCCACTAGAAGGGAAGAGCTGTTTTTT.

The chain is built from TRBV5-1 and TRBJ2-2, with D possibly being TRBD2 (5 bases). This CDR3 is 16 amino acids long. Germline CDR1 SGHRS, CDR2 YFSETQ. V lost 0 bases and J 5 bases, leaving 14 bases between the germline ends. The CDR3 region is CASSLAVGVLTGELFF. The CDR3 DNA reads TGCGCCAGCAGCTTGGCCGTCGGGGTTTTGACCGGGGAGCTGTTTTTT.

The genes are TRBV11-2 and TRBJ2-7; possible D gene TRBD2, 5 bases. The germline V and J ends were trimmed by 4 bases and 11 bases, with 15 bases remaining between them. This CDR3 region has 12 residues. Looked up from germline, CDR1 is SGHAT and CDR2 is FQNNGV. CDR3 sequence reads: CASSSASFAKYF. The CDR3 region has the DNA TGTGCCAGCAGCTCCGCTAGCTTCGCAAAGTACTTC.